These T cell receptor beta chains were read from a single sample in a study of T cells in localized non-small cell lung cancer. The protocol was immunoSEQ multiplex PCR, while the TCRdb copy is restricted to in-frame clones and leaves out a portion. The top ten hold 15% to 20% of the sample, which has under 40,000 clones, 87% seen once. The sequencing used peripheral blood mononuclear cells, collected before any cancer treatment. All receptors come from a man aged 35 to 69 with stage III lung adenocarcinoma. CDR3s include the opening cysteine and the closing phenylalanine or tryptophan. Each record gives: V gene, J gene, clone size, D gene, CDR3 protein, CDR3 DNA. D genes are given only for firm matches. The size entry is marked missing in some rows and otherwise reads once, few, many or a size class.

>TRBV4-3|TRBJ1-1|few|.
CASSQVVTVRNTEAFF
TGCGCCAGCAGCCAAGTAGTTACAGTAAGGAACACTGAAGCTTTCTTT
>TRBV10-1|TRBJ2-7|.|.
CASSGGGALTYEQYF
TGCGCCAGCAGTGGGGGTGGGGCGCTGACCTACGAGCAGTACTTC
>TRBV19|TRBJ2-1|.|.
CASPGGPYNEQFF
TGTGCCAGTCCGGGGGGCCCGTACAATGAGCAGTTCTTC
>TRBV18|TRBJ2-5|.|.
CASSPGAETQYF
TGTGCCAGCTCACCAGGGGCGGAGACCCAGTACTTC
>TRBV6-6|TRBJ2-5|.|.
CASVTQGAGYETQYF
TGTGCCTCTGTGACCCAGGGCGCGGGTTATGAGACCCAGTACTTC
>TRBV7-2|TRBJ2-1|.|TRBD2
CASTLYPGGASYNEQFF
TGTGCCAGCACCTTGTACCCCGGGGGGGCCTCCTACAATGAGCAGTTCTTC
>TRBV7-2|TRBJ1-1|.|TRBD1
CASSDPGQGRTEAFF
TGTGCCAGCAGCGATCCGGGACAGGGTCGGACTGAAGCTTTCTTT
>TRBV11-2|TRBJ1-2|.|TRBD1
CASSLNRGGNYGYTF
TGTGCCAGCAGTTTGAACAGGGGAGGGAACTATGGCTACACCTTC
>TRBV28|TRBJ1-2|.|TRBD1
CASSATLAGTGGLGYTF
TGTGCCAGCAGCGCCACTCTCGCGGGGACAGGGGGCTTAGGCTACACCTTC
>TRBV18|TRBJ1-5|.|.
CASSPRTADSNQPQHF
TGTGCCAGCTCACCCAGGACGGCCGATAGCAATCAGCCCCAGCATTTT
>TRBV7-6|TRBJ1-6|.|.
CASSLAFGAWNNSPLHF
TGTGCCAGCAGCTTAGCGTTTGGGGCCTGGAATAATTCACCCCTCCACTTT
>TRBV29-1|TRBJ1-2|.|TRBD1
CSVEEPTGQYGYTF
TGCAGCGTCGAGGAGCCGACAGGGCAGTATGGCTACACCTTC